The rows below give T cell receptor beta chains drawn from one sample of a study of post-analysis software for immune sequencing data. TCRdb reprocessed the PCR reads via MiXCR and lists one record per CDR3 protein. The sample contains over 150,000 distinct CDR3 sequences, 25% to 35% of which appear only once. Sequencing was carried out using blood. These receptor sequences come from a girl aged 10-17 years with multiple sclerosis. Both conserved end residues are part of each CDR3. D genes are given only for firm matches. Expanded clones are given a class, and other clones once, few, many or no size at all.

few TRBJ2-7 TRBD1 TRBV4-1 TGCGCCAGCAGCCAAGAGAGTGGGACAGGGCCAGGGGACAAGCAGTACTTC CASSQESGTGPGDKQYF
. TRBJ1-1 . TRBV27 TGTGCCACCGCCCGACGTGTTAGACTCCTAAACACTGAAGCTTTCTTT CATARRVRLLNTEAFF
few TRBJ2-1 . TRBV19 TGTGCCAGTGCCCTGGAGGTGTCCTACAATGAGCAGTTCTTC CASALEVSYNEQFF
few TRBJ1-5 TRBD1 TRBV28 TGTGCCAGCAACCTAGCGACAGGGGTCCAGCGCAATCAGCCCCAGCATTTT CASNLATGVQRNQPQHF
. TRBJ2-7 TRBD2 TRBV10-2 TGCGCCAGCAGGACCCCACCCATGGGACTAGCGGGAGGCTACGAGCAGTACTTC CASRTPPMGLAGGYEQYF
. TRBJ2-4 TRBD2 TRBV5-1 TGCGCCAGCAGCCCTGGACTAGCGGGTTTAAACATTCAGTACTTC CASSPGLAGLNIQYF
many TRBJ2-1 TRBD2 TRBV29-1 TGCAGCGCTGCCGGGACTAGCGGCTACAATGAGCAGTTCTTC CSAAGTSGYNEQFF
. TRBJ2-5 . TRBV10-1 TGCGCCAGCAGTGAGAACCAACGTACTAGCCCAGAGACCCAGTACTTC CASSENQRTSPETQYF
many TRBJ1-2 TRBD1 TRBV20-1 TGCAGTGCTACCGGGGGACAGGGGGGTTACTTAAATGGCTACACCTTC CSATGGQGGYLNGYTF
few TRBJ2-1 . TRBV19 TGTGCCAGTAGTATAGATCTTGATTCGGGAAGGTTCCCCTACAATGAGCAGTTCTTC CASSIDLDSGRFPYNEQFF
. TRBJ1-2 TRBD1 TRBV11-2 TGTGCCAGCAGCCCAGGGACAGGGAAAGCTAACTATGGCTACACCTTC CASSPGTGKANYGYTF
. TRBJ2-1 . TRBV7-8 TGTGCCAGCAGCCCTCCGGGACGCCCACATTACAATGAGCAGTTCTTC CASSPPGRPHYNEQFF
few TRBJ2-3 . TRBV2 TGTGCCAGGGGGGGAGCTACCAGCACAGATACGCAGTATTTT CARGGATSTDTQYF
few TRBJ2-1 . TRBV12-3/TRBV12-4 TGTGCCAGCACCAGTAGCAGGAGAAGCTACAATGAGCAGTTCTTC CASTSSRRSYNEQFF
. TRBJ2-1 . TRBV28 TGTGCCAGCAGTTTACGCGAGGGTTGGAATGAGCAGTTCTTC CASSLREGWNEQFF
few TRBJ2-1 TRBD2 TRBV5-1 TGCGCCAGCAGCTGGGAAGCGGGAGGATACAATGAGCAGTTCTTC CASSWEAGGYNEQFF
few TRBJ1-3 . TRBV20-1 TGCAGTGCCATACCTGTAAGGAGCTCTGGAAACACCATATATTTT CSAIPVRSSGNTIYF